This T cell receptor (beta chain) was observed in a study of healthy donors' naive CD4 and CD8 T cells (dated by TCRdb to the mid-2010s). With regard to the full study: Donor selection covered three age groups (20-25, 40-50 and 60-70 years) with roughly 6 people in each, and the resulting cohort had a mean age of approximately 44 and was half female. For TCR alpha, a new primer set was designed to cover all functional IMGT alpha gene variants, and the remainder of the protocol was kept the same as the beta-chain workflow. The donors were HLA-typed by sequencing at HLA-A, -B, -C, -DRB1, -DQB1 and -DPB1, using the SBTexcellerator protocol, an ABI3130xl analyzer and SBTengine software. Rearranged TCR alpha and beta chains from naive CD4+ and CD8+ T cells were sequenced in the study to test how TCR variation relates to lineage commitment. Peripheral blood mononuclear cells were obtained from some 17 unrelated, healthy individuals. General conclusions and limits of the study: V genes, J genes and CDR3 charge together appeared to explain around 12% of CD4/CD8 propensity variance, in a largely additive manner. Most V and J gene segments were reportedly biased between naive CD4+ and CD8+ cells, consistently across donors and independent of HLA genotype. Possible repertoire bias arising from homeostatic proliferation of naive T cells was not directly addressed. Because alpha and beta chains were sequenced in bulk and could not be paired, combined chain effects were not evaluated. In both chains, CD4+ lineage was associated with a positively charged CDR3, and CD8+ lineage was associated with a negatively charged CDR3.

Cells with a CD4+CD8-CD45RO-CD45RA+ profile were isolated by FACS and defined as naive CD4+ T cells, and those with a CD8+CD4-CD45RA+CD27bright profile were defined as naive CD8+ T cells. Sorting used antibodies against CD4 (RPA-T4), CD8 (SK1), CD27 (O323), CD45RA (HI100) and CD45RO (UCHL1). With respect to this clonotype: The target of this receptor is not known. Base qualities are not provided; no much larger clone lies one nucleotide away.

The run used a 454 GS FLX Titanium. TCR libraries were built from 500 to 550 ng of total RNA with a previously published linear amplification protocol. Sequencing was performed on the Roche/454 Genome Sequencer with Titanium chemistry. Processing in the source paper ran as follows. From about five of the healthy donors, under 80,000 rearranged TCR alpha transcripts were sequenced. Duplicate transcripts were removed, and unique TCR clonotypes were defined by the CDR3 junction according to IMGT nomenclature. CD4 versus CD8 status was modeled on V and J genes by logistic regression in R 2.13.0, with adjustment for donor effects and Bonferroni correction for multiple testing. TCRdb took the public reads, trimmed them with fastp at Q25, ran MiXCR for clone calling and kept in-frame beta chains. Rows with a matching CDR3 protein are joined into one entry that keeps the most common DNA and genes. Here the V and J calls rest on TCRdb's processing, not on the authors' analysis. Recorded for this sample are roughly 200,000 distinct CDR3 sequences; about 76% of them occurred a single time. About 2.3% of the sample belongs to the ten largest clones.

V drops 6 bases and J drops 3 bases, leaving 18 bases in between. From its cysteine to its phenylalanine, the CDR3 spans 14 amino acids. Only the CDR3 region is kept as DNA, spanning 42 bases read in frame from base 1. Looking up the germline V gene (reference sequence) yields CDR1 DFQATT and CDR2 SNEGSKA. The sequenced sample was naive CD4+ and CD8+ T cells sorted from blood, pooled from several donors. What this sample's cell subset or site label stands for: FACS-sorted naive CD4+ (CD45RO-CD45RA+) and naive CD8+ (CD45RA+CD27bright) T cells. This clonotype originated in a pool of human donors in good health; the sample pools cells from several healthy donors. Recombination joined TRBV20-1 with TRBJ2-7; matching of 5 bases hints at TRBD1 as the D gene. The nucleotide sequence is given as TGCAGTGCCGCCCCCAGGGTTAAGGGCTACGAGCAGTACTTC. It translates to CSAAPRVKGYEQYF.